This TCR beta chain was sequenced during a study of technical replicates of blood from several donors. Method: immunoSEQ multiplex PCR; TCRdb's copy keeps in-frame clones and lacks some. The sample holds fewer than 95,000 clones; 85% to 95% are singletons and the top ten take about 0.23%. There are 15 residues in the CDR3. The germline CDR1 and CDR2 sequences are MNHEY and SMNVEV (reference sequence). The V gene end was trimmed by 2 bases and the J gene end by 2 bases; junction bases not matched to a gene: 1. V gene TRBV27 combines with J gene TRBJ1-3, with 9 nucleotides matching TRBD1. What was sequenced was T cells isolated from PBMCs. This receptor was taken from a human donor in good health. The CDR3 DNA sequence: TGTGCCAGCAGTTTACGGACAGGGGCTGGAAACACCATATATTTT. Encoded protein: CASSLRTGAGNTIYF.